This T cell receptor (beta chain) was obtained from a study of T-cell reconstitution after alpha-beta-depleted transplantation in children. V gave up 6 bases and J gave up 5 bases; unmatched junction bases: 8. There are 14 residues in the CDR3. Molecular barcoding with unique molecular identifiers was used for the TCRbeta library. One entry per CDR3 protein, called by TCRdb with MiXCR from the PCR reads. The sample lists some 490,000 distinct CDR3 sequences; approximately 13% were seen once. In this sample, this clonotype turned up many times. The chain recombines TRBV12-3 or TRBV12-4 with TRBJ2-3; 7 bases are shared with TRBD2. Specimen: PBMCs from the stem cell graft donor, collected from the stem cell graft. This clonotype was obtained from a human donor who donated a stem cell graft to a child with combined immunodeficiency. CDR3: CASSWGGSGDTQYF. In DNA form, the CDR3 reads TGTGCCAGCAGCTGGGGCGGGAGCGGAGATACGCAGTATTTT.